This T cell receptor beta chain was identified in a study of blood T cell repertoires in COVID-19. Germline V lookup: CDR1 SGDLS, CDR2 YYNGEE. V was pared by 0 bases and J by 0 bases, with 3 bases of the junction left unmatched. The CDR3 has 15 amino acids. Cohorts were based on clinical histories the participants reported. Original data processing: Reference gene primer amplification yielded estimated nucleated cell counts. TCRdb's copy holds only in-frame clones and misses some; the assay was immunoSEQ multiplex PCR. D and trimming come from the DNA, and the V and J calls and clone size come from that table. The table has approximately 300,000 clones, 70% to 90% seen once.

The rearrangement links TRBV9 to TRBJ2-7, with 7 bases identical to TRBD2. Sequences were obtained from PBMCs or T cells enriched from blood (not recorded which). The source is a woman aged 25-40 years who had recovered from COVID-19. CDR3 sequence reads: CASSVEWDYSYEQYF. CDR3 coding DNA: TGTGCCAGCAGCGTAGAGTGGGACTACTCCTACGAGCAGTACTTC.